This TCR beta chain was captured in a study of cytomegalovirus exposure and HLA in healthy donors. The study, taken as a whole, reports: A highly shared variant cluster was judged a likely technical artifact. The authors listed about 170 TCR beta chains as cytomegalovirus-associated. Being productive about 90% or about 30% of the time was typical of most TCR beta V segments in an earlier analysis.

V was pared by 2 bases and J by 3 bases, with 8 bases between. CDR3 length equals 13 residues. Germline lookup yields CDR1 SNHLY and CDR2 FYNNEI. A remark on this clone: Its antigen is unidentified.

The PCR employed 60 Vbeta primers together with 13 Jbeta primers. In the study's own analysis: Later, tens of millions of unique TCR beta chains were counted in an analysis, and some 9.9 million of them were shared. Measured with immunoSEQ multiplex PCR; TCRdb has only the in-frame clones, and not every one. V and J calls and clone size are as listed in that table; D and trimming were resolved from the DNA. Among about 190,000 clones listed, about four fifths were seen once. Sequencing was performed on PBMCs. This receptor was obtained from a woman aged 50 to 65 in good health and CMV-seronegative. The chain is built from TRBV2 and TRBJ2-7, with D tentatively TRBD2 (6 bases). CDR3 sequence: CASSELTSYEQYF. CDR3 DNA sequence: TGTGCCAGCAGTGAACTGACTAGCTACGAGCAGTACTTC.